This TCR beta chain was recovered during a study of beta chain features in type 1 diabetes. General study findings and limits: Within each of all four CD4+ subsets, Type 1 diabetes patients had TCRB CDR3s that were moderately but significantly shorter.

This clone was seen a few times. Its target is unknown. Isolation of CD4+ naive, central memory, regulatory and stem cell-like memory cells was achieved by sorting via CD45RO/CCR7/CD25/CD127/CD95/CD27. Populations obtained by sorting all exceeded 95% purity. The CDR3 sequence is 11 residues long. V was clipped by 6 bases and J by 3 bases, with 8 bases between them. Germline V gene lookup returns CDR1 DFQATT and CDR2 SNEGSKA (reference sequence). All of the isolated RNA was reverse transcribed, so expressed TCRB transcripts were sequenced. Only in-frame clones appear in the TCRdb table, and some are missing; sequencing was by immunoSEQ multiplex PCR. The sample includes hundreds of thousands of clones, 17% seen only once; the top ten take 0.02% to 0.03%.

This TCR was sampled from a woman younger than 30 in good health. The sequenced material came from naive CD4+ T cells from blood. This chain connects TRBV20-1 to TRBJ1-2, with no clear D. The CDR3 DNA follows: TGCAGTGCGGCTGAACACTATGGCTACACCTTC. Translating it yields CSAAEHYGYTF.